This entry features one T cell receptor (beta chain) sequence. Its antigen is unknown. The sample is drawn from a study of OX40 agonist ivuxolimab in advanced cancers. Study-level points and caveats: Averaging showed that CD8+ T cells had more expanded clones than CD4+ did.

Produced via immunoSEQ multiplex PCR; TCRdb's table is partial and in-frame only. The sample shows 45,000 or so clones, 88% of them seen only once. This sequence originates from an adult with an advanced solid tumor such as melanoma, head and neck, liver or kidney cancer. This material consisted of CD4+ or CD8+ T cells sorted from blood, taken in a trial of the OX40 agonist ivuxolimab.

The CDR3 region has the DNA TGCGCCAGCAGCCAAGGGGGGAACAAGGGGGACATTCAGTACTTC. Translated, it gives CASSQGGNKGDIQYF. The chain recombines TRBV4-3 with TRBJ2-4, with D tentatively TRBD1 (6 bases). Germline V gene data show CDR1 as LGHNA and CDR2 as YSLEER. V dropped 1 base and J dropped 8 bases, with 15 bases sitting between them. The CDR3 has 15 residues.